This TCR beta chain was captured in a study of blood T cell repertoires in COVID-19. The wider study: Acute and convalescent COVID-19 samples came from the United States, Italy and Spain. T cells, B-cell-depleted T cells, or PBMCs provided the cDNA or gDNA that served as material.

Trimming removed 5 bases at V and 2 bases at J, with 12 bases between. The germline CDR1 and CDR2 sequences are GTSNPN and SVGIG (reference sequence). The length of the CDR3 is 13 residues. TCRdb keeps only in-frame clones here, not all; method: immunoSEQ multiplex PCR. The sample yields about 430,000 clones, around 91% seen once. Clinical histories supplied by participants themselves formed the basis of cohort assignment. This TCR was recovered from a man younger than 45 who had recovered from COVID-19. The material sequenced was PBMCs or T cells enriched from blood (not recorded which). The chain combines TRBV30 with TRBJ1-1; D is perhaps TRBD1 (6 bases). The CDR3 nucleotides are TGTGCCTGGGGATTGACAGGCAACACTGAAGCTTTCTTT. Protein product: CAWGLTGNTEAFF.